The next 9 T cell receptor beta chains were all read from a single sample in a study of radiation and T cells in renal cell carcinoma. The repertoire was sequenced with immunoSEQ multiplex PCR; TCRdb's copy has only in-frame clones and lacks some. The table has about 12,000 clones, about 61% seen once. Treatment here: treatment-naive control, cytoreductive nephrectomy. This specimen was tumor tissue, taken from a patient whose treatment was nephrectomy without radiotherapy. These receptors originate from a woman of 80 years or more with renal cell carcinoma.

The chain employs TRBV14 and TRBJ2-2, with D possibly matching TRBD1 (6 bases). CDR1 SGHDN and CDR2 FVKESK come from the germline V gene. Trimming took 0 bases from V and 3 from J, leaving 11 bases between them. The CDR3 length is 16 residues. In DNA, the CDR3 is TGTGCCAGCAGCCAAGAAGATGGACAGCACACCGGGGAGCTGTTTTTT. Translated, it gives CASSQEDGQHTGELFF.

The rearrangement links TRBV4-1 to TRBJ2-4, with unresolved D. V was shortened by 0 bases and J by 3 bases, with 15 bases between the two germline ends. CDR3 size: 17 residues. CDR1 MGHRA and CDR2 YSYEKL come from the germline V gene. CDR3 DNA: TGCGCCAGCAGCCAAGAAGGTGCGAGTTTTGGCAAAAACATTCAGTACTTC. This translates into CASSQEGASFGKNIQYF.

This chain links TRBV19 with TRBJ2-3; no firm D call. This CDR3 spans 14 amino acids. Germline lookup yields CDR1 LNHDA and CDR2 SQIVND (reference sequence). V was clipped by 3 bases and J by 0 bases, with 7 bases between them. The CDR3 nucleotides are TGTGCCAGTAGTATCTATCCTAGCACAGATACGCAGTATTTT. It translates to CASSIYPSTDTQYF.

The chain carries TRBV19 and TRBJ1-4; D gene uncertain. Trimming took 7 bases from V and 3 from J, leaving 15 bases between them. The CDR3 has 15 amino acids. Germline-derived CDR1 and CDR2 are LNHDA and SQIVND (reference sequence). This CDR3 is CASKALEGANEKLFF. The CDR3 DNA reads TGTGCCAGTAAAGCCCTCGAGGGAGCTAATGAAAAACTGTTTTTT.

This clone has more than one count but fewer than ten. The V gene is TRBV5-1, the J gene TRBJ1-5; TRBD1 agrees at 7 bases. Trimming removed 0 bases from V and 7 bases from J; junction bases left unmatched: 4. The V gene's germline CDR1 is SGHRS and CDR2 YFSETQ. The CDR3 consists of 14 residues. DNA for the CDR3: TGCGCCAGCAGCTTGGGCCAGGGGGGGCAGCCCCAGCATTTT. This sequence encodes CASSLGQGGQPQHF. Together with reference TRBV5-1 and TRBJ1-5, the CDR3 gives the full variable domain: KAGVTQTPRYLIKTRGQQVTLSCSPISGHRSVSWYQQTPGQGLQFLFEYFSETQRNKGNFPGRFSGRQFSNSRSEMNVSTLELGDSALYLCASSLGQGGQPQHFGDGTRLSIL.

The chain carries TRBV6-5 and TRBJ1-1, with 9 bases fitting TRBD1. The germline gives CDR1 MNHEY, CDR2 SVGAGI. CDR3 length: 14 residues. J gave up 3 bases and V 5 bases, and 4 bases lay outside the gene matches. The CDR3 DNA sequence: TGTGCCAGCAGTGCTAGGACAGGGGACACTGAAGCTTTCTTT. It specifies CASSARTGDTEAFF.

The V and J genes are TRBV7-2 and TRBJ1-1; D not resolved. This CDR3 comprises 14 residues. Germline values: CDR1 SGHTA, CDR2 FQGNSA. V was shortened by 1 base and J by 4 bases, with 10 bases between the two germline ends. The CDR3 DNA follows: TGTGCCAGCAGCTTAGGTGGTACGTTCACTGAAGCTTTCTTT. It codes for CASSLGGTFTEAFF.

This clone occurred a few times. V gene TRBV5-1 combines with J gene TRBJ2-1, with 10 bases matching TRBD2. CDR1 and CDR2 (germline): SGHRS, YFSETQ. The CDR3 extends over 16 amino acids. After removal of 4 bases from V and 6 bases from J, the junction contained 10 bases not matched to a gene. The CDR3 protein is CASSHLAGVTLNEQFF. CDR3 DNA sequence: TGCGCCAGCAGCCACCTAGCGGGGGTCACTCTCAATGAGCAGTTCTTC.

The J gene is TRBJ1-2, the V gene TRBV7-8, with D possibly TRBD1 on 5 matching bases. The CDR3 covers 15 residues. V shed 4 bases and J shed 4 bases, with 16 bases lying between them. Germline-derived CDR1 and CDR2 are SGHVS and FQNEAQ. CDR3 bases: TGTGCCAGCAGCTGGGACCCAGGGCAGACCTATGGCTACACCTTC. It yields the protein CASSWDPGQTYGYTF.